This record covers a single T cell receptor (beta chain). This specimen comes from a study of T cells in tumors after PD-1 blockade. In the study overall: Daily vismodegib 150 mg continued in a subset of anti-PD-1-treated patients.

Generated by immunoSEQ multiplex PCR, the TCRdb table keeps only in-frame clones and is missing some. The sample shows roughly 49,000 clones, around 85% of them seen only once. This CDR3 has 13 amino acids. V lost 6 bases to trimming and J lost 6 bases; unmatched junction nucleotides: 1. This clonotype was sampled from a human donor with basal cell carcinoma. The rearrangement uses TRBV12-3 or TRBV12-4 and TRBJ2-2; 10 positions match TRBD1. The source was PBMCs, collected before anti-PD-1 treatment. The CDR3 loop is CASSGQGAGELFF. CDR3 nucleotides: TGTGCCAGCAGCGGACAGGGGGCCGGGGAGCTGTTTTTT.